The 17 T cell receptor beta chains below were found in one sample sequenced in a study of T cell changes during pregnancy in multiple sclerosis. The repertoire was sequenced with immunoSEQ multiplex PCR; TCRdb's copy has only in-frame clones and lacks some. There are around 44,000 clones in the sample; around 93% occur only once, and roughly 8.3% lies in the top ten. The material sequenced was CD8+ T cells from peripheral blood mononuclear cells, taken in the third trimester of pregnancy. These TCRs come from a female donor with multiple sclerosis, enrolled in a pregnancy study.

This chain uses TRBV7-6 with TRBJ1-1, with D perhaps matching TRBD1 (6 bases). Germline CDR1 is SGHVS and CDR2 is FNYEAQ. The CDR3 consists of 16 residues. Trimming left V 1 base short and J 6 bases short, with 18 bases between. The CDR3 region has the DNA TGTGCCAGCAGCTTAGGAGACGGACAGTTTCGGGCTGAAGCTTTCTTT. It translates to CASSLGDGQFRAEAFF.

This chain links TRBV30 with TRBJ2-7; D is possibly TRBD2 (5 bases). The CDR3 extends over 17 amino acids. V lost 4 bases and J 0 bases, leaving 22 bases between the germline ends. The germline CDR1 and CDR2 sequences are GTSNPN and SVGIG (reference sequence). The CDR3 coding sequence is TGTGCCTGGACCTCCTACCTCCCAAGGAGGAGCTCCTACGAGCAGTACTTC. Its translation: CAWTSYLPRRSSYEQYF.

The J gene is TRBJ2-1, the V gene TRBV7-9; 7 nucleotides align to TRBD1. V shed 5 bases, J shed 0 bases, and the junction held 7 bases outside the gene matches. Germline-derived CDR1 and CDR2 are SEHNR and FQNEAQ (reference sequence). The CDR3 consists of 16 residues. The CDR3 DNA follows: TGTGCCAGCAGCGGGCACAGGGGAAGCTCCTACAATGAGCAGTTCTTC. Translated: CASSGHRGSSYNEQFF.

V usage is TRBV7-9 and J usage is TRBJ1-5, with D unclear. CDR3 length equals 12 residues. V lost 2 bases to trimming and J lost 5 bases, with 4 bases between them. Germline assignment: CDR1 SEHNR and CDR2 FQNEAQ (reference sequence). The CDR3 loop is CASSLTDQPQHF. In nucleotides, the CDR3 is TGTGCCAGCAGCTTAACGGATCAGCCCCAGCATTTT.

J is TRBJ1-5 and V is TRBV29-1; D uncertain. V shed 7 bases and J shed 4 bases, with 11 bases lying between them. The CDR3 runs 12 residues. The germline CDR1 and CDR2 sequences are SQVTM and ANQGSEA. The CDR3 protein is CSAQDGNQPQHF. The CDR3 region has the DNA TGCAGCGCCCAAGACGGGAATCAGCCCCAGCATTTT. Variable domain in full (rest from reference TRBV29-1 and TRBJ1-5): SAVISQKPSRDICQRGTSLTIQCQVDSQVTMMFWYRQQPGQSLTLIATANQGSEATYESGFVIDKFPISRPNLTFSTLTVSNMSPEDSSIYLCSAQDGNQPQHFGDGTRLSIL.

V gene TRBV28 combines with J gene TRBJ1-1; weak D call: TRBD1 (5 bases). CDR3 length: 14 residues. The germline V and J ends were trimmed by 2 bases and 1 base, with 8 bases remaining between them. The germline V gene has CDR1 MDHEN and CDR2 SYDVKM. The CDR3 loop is CASSLRGGNTEAFF. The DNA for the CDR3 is TGTGCCAGCAGTTTACGGGGGGGGAACACTGAAGCTTTCTTT.

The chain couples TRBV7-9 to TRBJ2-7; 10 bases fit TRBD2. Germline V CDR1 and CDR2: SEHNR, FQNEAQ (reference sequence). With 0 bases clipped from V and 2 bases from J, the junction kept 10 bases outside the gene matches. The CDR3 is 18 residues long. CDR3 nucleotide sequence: TGTGCCAGCAGCTTAGCCCCTGGACTAGCGGCGAGTCCCTACGAGCAGTACTTC. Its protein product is CASSLAPGLAASPYEQYF.

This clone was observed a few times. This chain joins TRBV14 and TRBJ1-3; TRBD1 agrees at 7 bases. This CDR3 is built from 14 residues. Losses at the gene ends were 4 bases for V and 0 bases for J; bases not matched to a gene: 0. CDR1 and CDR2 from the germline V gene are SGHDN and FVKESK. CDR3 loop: CASSRDSSGNTIYF. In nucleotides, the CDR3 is TGTGCCAGCAGCCGGGACAGCTCTGGAAACACCATATATTTT. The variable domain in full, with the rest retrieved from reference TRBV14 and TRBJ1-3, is EAGVTQFPSHSVIEKGQTVTLRCDPISGHDNLYWYRRVMGKEIKFLLHFVKESKQDESGMPNNRFLAERTGGTYSTLKVQPAELEDSGVYFCASSRDSSGNTIYFGEGSWLTVV.

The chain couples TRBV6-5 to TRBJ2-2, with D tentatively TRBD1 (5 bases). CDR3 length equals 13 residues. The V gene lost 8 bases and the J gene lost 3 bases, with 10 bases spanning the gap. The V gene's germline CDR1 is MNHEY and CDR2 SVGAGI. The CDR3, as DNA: TGTGCCAGCGGTCTAGGGGACACCGGGGAGCTGTTTTTT. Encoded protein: CASGLGDTGELFF.

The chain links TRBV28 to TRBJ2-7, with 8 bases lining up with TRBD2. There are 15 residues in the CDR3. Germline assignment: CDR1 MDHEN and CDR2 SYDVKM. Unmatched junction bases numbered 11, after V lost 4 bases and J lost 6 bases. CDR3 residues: CASSSGGREVSEQYF. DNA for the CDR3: TGTGCCAGCAGTTCGGGGGGGCGGGAGGTGAGCGAGCAGTACTTC.

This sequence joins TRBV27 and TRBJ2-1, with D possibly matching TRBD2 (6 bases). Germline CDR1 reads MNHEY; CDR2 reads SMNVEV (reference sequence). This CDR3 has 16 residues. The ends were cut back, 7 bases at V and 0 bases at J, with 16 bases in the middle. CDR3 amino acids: CASNPAGTSSYNEQFF. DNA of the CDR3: TGTGCCAGCAATCCTGCCGGGACTTCCTCCTACAATGAGCAGTTCTTC.

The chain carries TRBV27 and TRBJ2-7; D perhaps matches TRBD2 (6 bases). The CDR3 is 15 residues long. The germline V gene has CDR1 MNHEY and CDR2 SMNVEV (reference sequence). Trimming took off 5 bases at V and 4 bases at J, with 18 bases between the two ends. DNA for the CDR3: TGTGCCAGCAGTCTCCACGGCGGGGCATCTTACGAGCAGTACTTC. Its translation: CASSLHGGASYEQYF.

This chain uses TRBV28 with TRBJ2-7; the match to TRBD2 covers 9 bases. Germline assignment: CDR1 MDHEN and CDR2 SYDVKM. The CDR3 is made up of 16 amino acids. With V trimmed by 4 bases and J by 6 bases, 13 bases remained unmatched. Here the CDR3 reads CASSYSPGTSFAEQYF. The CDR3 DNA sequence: TGTGCCAGCAGTTACAGCCCCGGGACTAGCTTCGCCGAGCAGTACTTC.

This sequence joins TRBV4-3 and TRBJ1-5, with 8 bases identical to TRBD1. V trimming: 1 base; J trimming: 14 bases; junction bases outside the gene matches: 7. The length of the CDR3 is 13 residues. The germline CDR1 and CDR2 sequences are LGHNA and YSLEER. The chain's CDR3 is CASSQGNTGGKHF. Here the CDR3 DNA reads TGCGCCAGCAGCCAAGGCAACACAGGGGGGAAGCATTTT.

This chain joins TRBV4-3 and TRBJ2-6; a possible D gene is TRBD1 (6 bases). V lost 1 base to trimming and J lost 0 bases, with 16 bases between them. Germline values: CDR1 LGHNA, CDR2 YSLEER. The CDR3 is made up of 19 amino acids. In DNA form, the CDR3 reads TGCGCCAGCAGCCAAGGGCTGACAGGATCTCCCTCTGGGGCCAACGTCCTGACTTTC. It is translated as CASSQGLTGSPSGANVLTF.

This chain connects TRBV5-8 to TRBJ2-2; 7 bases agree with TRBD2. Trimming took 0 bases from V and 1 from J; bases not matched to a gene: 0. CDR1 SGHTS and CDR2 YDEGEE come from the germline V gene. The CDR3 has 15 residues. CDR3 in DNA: TGTGCCAGCAGCTTGGCGGGAGGGAACACCGGGGAGCTGTTTTTT. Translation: CASSLAGGNTGELFF.

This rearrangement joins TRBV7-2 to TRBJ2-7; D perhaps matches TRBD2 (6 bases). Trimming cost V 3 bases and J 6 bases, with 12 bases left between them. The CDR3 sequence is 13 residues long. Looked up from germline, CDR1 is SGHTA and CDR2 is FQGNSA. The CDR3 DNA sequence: TGTGCCAGCAGCTTGGGACCAGCGGGCGAGCAGTACTTC. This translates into CASSLGPAGEQYF.